This TCR beta chain was identified during a study of blood T cells in healthy people across ages. Per sample, extraction of total RNA gave at least 5.5 micrograms in every case. Trimming removed 6 bases at V and 3 bases at J, with 11 bases between. The CDR3 spans 14 residues. The germline V gene has CDR1 MNHEY and CDR2 SVGAGI. A second PCR, run for 7 to 11 cycles, used a sample-barcoded 5' primer plus a J-beta primer mix. Tagging of each cDNA molecule was performed by a template-switch adaptor with 12 random nucleotides. TCRdb analysed the 5' RACE reads with MiXCR anew, one entry per CDR3 protein. The profile shows hundreds of thousands of distinct CDR3 sequences, about half of them singletons. This clonotype came up once.

What was sequenced was blood. The clonotype was recovered from a woman aged 55 to 70 in good health. The chain carries TRBV6-5 and TRBJ2-2; possible D gene TRBD1, 6 bases. DNA for the CDR3: TGTGCCAGCAGCTACAGGGCCGACACCGGGGAGCTGTTTTTT. This sequence encodes CASSYRADTGELFF.